The rows below give T cell receptor beta chains drawn from one sample of a study of cytomegalovirus exposure and HLA in healthy donors. Libraries were prepared by immunoSEQ multiplex PCR; TCRdb keeps only in-frame clonotypes and omits some of them. The sample holds about 180,000 clones, around nine tenths seen once. Material: PBMCs. The receptors here all came from a woman between 25 and 40 years old in good health and CMV-seronegative. The CDR3 runs from the conserved cysteine through the conserved F or W. D genes are given only for firm matches. Size is omitted from some rows. Given values are once, few, many or a class for expanded clones.

>.|TRBV6-5|.|TRBJ2-7
CASRSLPREEYF
TGTGCCAGCAGGAGCCTACCCAGGGAAGAGTACTTC
>.|TRBV5-4|.|TRBJ2-1
CASSKPSGDNEQFF
TGTGCCAGCAGCAAACCCAGCGGTGACAATGAGCAGTTCTTC
>.|TRBV4-3|.|TRBJ2-7
CASSQDRGTAYEQYF
TGCGCCAGCAGCCAAGATCGGGGGACAGCCTACGAGCAGTACTTC
>.|TRBV18|.|TRBJ2-7
CASSPGTVYEQYF
TGTGCCAGCTCACCAGGCACAGTTTACGAGCAGTACTTC
>.|TRBV11-2|.|TRBJ2-7
CASSLVQIYEQYF
TGTGCCAGCAGCTTAGTACAGATCTACGAGCAGTACTTC
>.|TRBV11-2|.|TRBJ2-5
CASSFDDRSQETQYF
TGTGCCAGCAGCTTCGATGACAGGTCACAAGAGACCCAGTACTTC
>.|TRBV5-6|.|TRBJ2-3
CASSRWVSASTDTQYF
TGTGCCAGCAGCCGATGGGTGAGCGCTAGCACAGATACGCAGTATTTT
>.|TRBV5-1|.|TRBJ2-2
CASSLVRGDTGELFF
TGCGCCAGCAGCTTAGTACGGGGAGACACCGGGGAGCTGTTTTTT
>.|TRBV6-5|TRBD1|TRBJ2-5
CASSRGTEAQETQYF
TGTGCCAGCAGCCGAGGGACAGAGGCTCAAGAGACCCAGTACTTC
>.|TRBV5-1|TRBD1|TRBJ2-7
CASSLTTGQYEQYF
TGCGCCAGCAGCTTGACGACAGGGCAGTACGAGCAGTACTTC
>few|TRBV9|.|TRBJ2-1
CASSVAFNEQFF
TGTGCCAGCAGCGTAGCCTTTAATGAGCAGTTCTTC
>.|TRBV4-1|.|TRBJ2-7
CASSPWGQSYEQYF
TGCGCCAGCAGCCCCTGGGGGCAATCCTACGAGCAGTACTTC
>.|TRBV5-1|TRBD1|TRBJ2-7
CASSLMGQGVSYEQYF
TGCGCCAGCAGCTTGATGGGACAGGGGGTTAGCTACGAGCAGTACTTC
>.|TRBV4-3|.|TRBJ1-2
CASSQAWGGVGGYTF
TGCGCCAGCAGCCAAGCTTGGGGGGGCGTAGGTGGCTACACCTTC
>.|TRBV25-1|.|TRBJ2-5
CASSGRRAAQETQYF
TGTGCCAGCAGTGGTAGAAGAGCGGCGCAAGAGACCCAGTACTTC
>.|TRBV25-1|.|TRBJ1-1
CASSVMGATEAFF
TGTGCCAGCAGTGTTATGGGGGCCACTGAAGCTTTCTTT
>once|TRBV5-5|.|TRBJ1-2
CASSLTITGSYGYTF
TGTGCCAGCAGCTTAACGATTACAGGGTCCTATGGCTACACCTTC
>.|TRBV6-4|.|TRBJ1-1
CASSMLPMTVMNTEAFF
TGTGCCAGCAGCATGCTACCGATGACAGTCATGAACACTGAAGCTTTCTTT
>.|TRBV7-7|TRBD2|TRBJ2-3
CASSPAGGTDTQYF
TGTGCTAGCAGTCCAGCGGGGGGCACAGATACGCAGTATTTT
>.|TRBV30|TRBD1|TRBJ1-3
CAWRRQGGFGSGNTIYF
TGTGCCTGGAGGAGACAGGGGGGTTTCGGGTCTGGAAACACCATATATTTT
>once|TRBV2|.|TRBJ2-3
CASNPRRHTDTQYF
TGTGCCAGCAACCCGCGGCGGCACACAGATACGCAGTATTTT
>.|TRBV2|TRBD2|TRBJ2-3
CASSESRRGGTDTQYF
TGTGCCAGCAGTGAAAGTCGTCGGGGGGGTACAGATACGCAGTATTTT
>.|TRBV10-3|TRBD2|TRBJ2-2
CATGGASGGVSGELFF
TGTGCCACCGGCGGGGCTAGCGGGGGGGTTTCCGGGGAGCTGTTTTTT
>.|TRBV6-1|TRBD2|TRBJ2-3
CASSERAGGGAVDTQYF
TGTGCCAGCAGTGAACGTGCCGGGGGAGGGGCGGTAGATACGCAGTATTTT
>.|TRBV7-9|.|TRBJ2-3
CASSLGRASTDTQYF
TGTGCCAGCAGCTTAGGCAGGGCTAGCACAGATACGCAGTATTTT
>.|TRBV5-1|.|TRBJ1-1
CASSPGTGGRNTEAFF
TGCGCCAGCAGCCCGGGCACCGGGGGGCGAAACACTGAAGCTTTCTTT
>.|TRBV5-1|.|TRBJ2-1
CASSLEGGPYNEQFF
TGCGCCAGCAGCTTGGAGGGGGGGCCCTACAATGAGCAGTTCTTC
>.|TRBV6-5|TRBD2|TRBJ2-7
CASSVAGGLEQYF
TGTGCCAGCAGTGTAGCGGGGGGGCTTGAGCAGTACTTC
>.|TRBV4-1|.|TRBJ1-1
CASSQPGQPNTEAFF
TGCGCCAGCAGCCAACCAGGACAGCCGAACACTGAAGCTTTCTTT
>.|TRBV29-1|.|TRBJ2-5
CSVEDPVLESAQYF
TGCAGCGTTGAAGATCCCGTTCTTGAGAGTGCCCAGTACTTC
>.|TRBV15|.|TRBJ2-1
CATSSYRAPGDNEQFF
TGTGCCACCAGCTCCTACAGGGCGCCCGGGGACAATGAGCAGTTCTTC